This T cell receptor (beta chain) is drawn from a study of shared clonotypes between healthy human individuals. Study-wide context: Each donor's CD8 memory used one plate, CD8 naive two, each CD4 subset three.

Germline-derived CDR1 and CDR2 are MGHRA and YSYEKL. V lost 3 bases to trimming and J lost 1 base, with 12 bases between them. The CDR3 covers 15 residues. Sequencing used immunoSEQ multiplex PCR; TCRdb keeps in-frame clones, though not all of them. The sample holds 2 million to 3 million clones, over 85% seen once. The clonotype was recovered from a man younger than 35 in good health. Some clones in this sample may be carry-over from other donors' samples. Material: naive CD4+ T cells from PBMCs. The subset here: CD45RA+ positively selected. This chain links TRBV4-1 with TRBJ1-2, with D possibly TRBD1 on 5 matching bases. CDR3 sequence (DNA): TGCGCCAGCAGCCAGCCGACAGTGGGTAACTATGGCTACACCTTC. It translates to CASSQPTVGNYGYTF.